Each of the 2 T cell receptor beta chains below was sequenced from the same sample in a study of T cells in Graves' hyperthyroidism and ophthalmopathy. RNA transcripts yielded amplified TCR beta CDR3 regions. HTBI primers were employed in a first-round RT-PCR of the TCR CDR3. A single record per CDR3 protein comes from TCRdb applying MiXCR to the multiplex PCR reads. The repertoire has 400,000 to 550,000 distinct CDR3 sequences, about 24% of them found once; the top ten carry 10% to 12%. Material for sequencing was blood. The receptors originated from a woman aged 25 to 39 with Graves' ophthalmopathy.

This clonotype was counted many times. This chain links TRBV12-5 with TRBJ1-1, with D uncertain. V dropped 3 bases and J dropped 5 bases, with 10 bases sitting between them. This CDR3 is built from 13 residues. Germline V lookup: CDR1 LGHNT, CDR2 FRNRAP. Here the CDR3 reads CASGFEVSTEAFF. In nucleotides, the CDR3 is TGTGCTAGTGGTTTTGAGGTTTCGACTGAAGCTTTCTTT.

In DNA, the CDR3 is TGTGCCAGCAGTTACCGCCCTAGCGGGGGACGGGCCCAGTACTTC. Its protein product is CASSYRPSGGRAQYF. V usage is TRBV6-5 and J usage is TRBJ2-5; 10 bases line up with TRBD2. The CDR3 consists of 15 residues. The junction had 9 bases not matched to a gene; V was cut back by 2 bases and J by 9 bases. CDR1 is MNHEY and CDR2 is SVGAGI in the germline V gene.